The sequence of this T cell receptor (beta chain) was determined in a study of cytomegalovirus exposure and HLA in healthy donors. Regarding the study as a whole: It was taken for granted in presence/absence analyses that sequencing depth across donors was roughly uniform. In a later analysis, at a false discovery rate of 0.05, approximately 18,000 TCR beta sequences were associated with HLA alleles. Cytomegalovirus association was assigned to more than 150 TCR beta chains.

Trimming cost V 6 bases and J 1 base; bases outside gene matches: 7. Per the germline V gene, CDR1 is MGHDK and CDR2 is SYGVNS. The CDR3 is 16 amino acids. Primers included in the PCR were 60 Vbeta and 13 Jbeta primers. This table comes from immunoSEQ multiplex PCR, and its TCRdb copy is limited to in-frame clones, with some not included. The sample lists more than 75,000 clones; over 80% were seen once. On this clone: The antigen is undetermined.

Despite likely unrecorded immune exposures, the donors were nominally healthy at the time of sampling. The clonotype comes from a man aged 18 to 29 in good health and CMV-seronegative. This chain uses TRBV25-1 with TRBJ1-5; 9 nucleotides agree with TRBD1. Sequencing was performed on PBMCs. CDR3 amino acids: CASSPSGQGSNQPQHF. The CDR3 DNA follows: TGTGCCAGCAGCCCCTCGGGACAGGGAAGCAATCAGCCCCAGCATTTT.